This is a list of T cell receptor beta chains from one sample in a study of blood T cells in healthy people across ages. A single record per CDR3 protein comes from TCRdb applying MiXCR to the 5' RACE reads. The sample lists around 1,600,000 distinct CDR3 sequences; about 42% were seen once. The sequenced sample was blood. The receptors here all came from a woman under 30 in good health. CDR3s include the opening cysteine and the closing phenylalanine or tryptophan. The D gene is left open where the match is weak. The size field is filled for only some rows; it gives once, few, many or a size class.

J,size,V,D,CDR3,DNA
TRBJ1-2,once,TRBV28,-,CASSLTGWDDGYTF,TGTGCCAGCAGTTTAACAGGGTGGGACGATGGCTACACCTTC
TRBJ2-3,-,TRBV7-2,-,CASSLGERRYTDTQYF,TGTGCCAGCAGCTTAGGGGAGCGGAGATACACAGATACGCAGTATTTT
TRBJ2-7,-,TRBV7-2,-,CASSQTAREYYNEQYF,TGTGCCAGCAGCCAGACCGCCCGGGAGTACTACAATGAGCAGTACTTC
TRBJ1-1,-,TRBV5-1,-,CASSRYGRTAAFF,TGCGCCAGCAGCCGGTATGGGAGGACTGCAGCTTTCTTT
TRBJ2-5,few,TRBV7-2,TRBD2,CASSLVRREGRETQYF,TGTGCCAGCAGCTTAGTACGGCGGGAGGGCCGGGAGACCCAGTACTTC
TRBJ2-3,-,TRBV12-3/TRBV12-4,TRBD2,CASSFSGGAEDAQYF,TGTGCCAGCAGCTTTAGCGGGGGGGCAGAAGATGCGCAGTATTTT
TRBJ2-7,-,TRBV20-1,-,CSAAGAYEQYF,TGCAGTGCCGCGGGTGCTTACGAGCAGTACTTC
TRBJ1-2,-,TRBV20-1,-,CSARDSRQGANYGYTF,TGCAGTGCTAGAGATTCCCGGCAGGGAGCTAACTATGGCTACACCTTC
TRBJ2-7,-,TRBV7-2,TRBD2,CASSLGTSGRVPYEQYF,TGTGCCAGCAGCTTAGGGACTAGCGGGAGGGTTCCCTACGAGCAGTACTTC
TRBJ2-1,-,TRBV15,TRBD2,CATSRDPAGGYNEQFF,TGTGCCACCAGCAGAGATCCAGCGGGAGGATACAATGAGCAGTTCTTC
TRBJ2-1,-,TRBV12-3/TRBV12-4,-,CASSLPRDVNEQFF,TGTGCCAGCAGTTTACCCCGGGACGTCAATGAGCAGTTCTTC
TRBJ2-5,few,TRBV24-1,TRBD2,CATSDPLAGGQETQYF,TGTGCCACCAGTGACCCACTAGCGGGAGGGCAAGAGACCCAGTACTTC
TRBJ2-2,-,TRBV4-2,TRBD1,CASSQDLTRTGNTGELFF,TGTGCCAGCAGCCAAGATTTAACCCGGACAGGGAACACCGGGGAGCTGTTTTTT
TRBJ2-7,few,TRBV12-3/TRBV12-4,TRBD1,CASSSGQNSHEQYF,TGTGCCAGCAGCTCGGGACAGAACTCCCACGAGCAGTACTTC
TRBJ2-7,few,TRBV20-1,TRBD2,CSAPPGTSVRGEQYF,TGCAGTGCACCGCCCGGGACTAGCGTGCGAGGCGAGCAGTACTTC
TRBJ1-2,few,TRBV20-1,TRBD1,CSARGDRGGYGYTF,TGCAGTGCTAGAGGCGACAGGGGCGGCTATGGCTACACCTTC
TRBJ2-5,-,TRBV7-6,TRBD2,CASSLDLWGGSEETKYF,TGTGCCAGCAGCTTAGACCTTTGGGGCGGGAGCGAAGAGACCAAGTACTTC
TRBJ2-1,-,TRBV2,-,CASSEGSHNYNEQFF,TGTGCCAGCAGTGAAGGGAGCCACAACTACAATGAGCAGTTCTTC
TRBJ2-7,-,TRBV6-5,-,CASRETTTISYEQYF,TGTGCCAGCAGGGAGACGACAACTATCTCCTACGAGCAGTACTTC
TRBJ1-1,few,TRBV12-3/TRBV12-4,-,CASRGRGNTEAFF,TGTGCCAGCAGGGGCAGGGGGAACACTGAAGCTTTCTTT
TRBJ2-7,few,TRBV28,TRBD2,CASSPTSVLYEQYF,TGTGCCAGCAGTCCGACTAGCGTACTCTACGAGCAGTACTTC
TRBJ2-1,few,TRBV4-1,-,CASSHTLDNEQFF,TGCGCCAGCAGCCATACCCTGGACAATGAGCAGTTCTTC
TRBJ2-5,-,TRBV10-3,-,CAISDDRETQYF,TGTGCCATCAGTGATGATAGGGAGACCCAGTACTTC
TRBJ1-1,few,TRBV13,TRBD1,CASSLATGGETEAFF,TGTGCCAGCAGTTTAGCAACAGGGGGAGAGACTGAAGCTTTCTTT
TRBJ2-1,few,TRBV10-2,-,CASSDSLPTALYNEQFF,TGCGCCAGCAGTGACTCCCTCCCGACAGCCCTCTACAATGAGCAGTTCTTC
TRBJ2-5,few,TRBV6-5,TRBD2,CASSQAGEETQYF,TGTGCCAGCAGTCAGGCGGGAGAAGAGACCCAGTACTTC
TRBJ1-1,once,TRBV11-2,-,CASSLIVPGTPNTEAFF,TGTGCCAGCAGCTTAATTGTACCCGGGACACCTAACACTGAAGCTTTCTTT
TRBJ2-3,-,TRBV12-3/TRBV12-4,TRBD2,CASSSAGRTDTQYF,TGTGCCAGCAGCTCAGCGGGAAGGACAGATACGCAGTATTTT